This TCR beta chain was observed in a study of T cell responses to AZD1222 COVID-19 vaccine. Study overall: Pooled samples include second doses given at about 4 or 12 weeks.

Using immunoSEQ multiplex PCR, the repertoire was profiled, and TCRdb retains in-frame clones only, with some absent. The repertoire includes more than 85,000 clones, around 76% of them detected once, and 5% sits in the top ten. The CDR3 length is 15 residues. The germline CDR1 and CDR2 sequences are MNHEY and SVGAGI. The ends lost 4 bases at V and 9 bases at J; junction bases unmatched: 9. Overall study findings and caveats: Per reports, nearly half of all spike-specific TCRs target regions that are unmutated in variants. Possibly, clonal diversity was underestimated; donors were largely white British and included more females. Only six people who got AZD1222 tested seropositive at baseline.

As concerns this clone: The antigen is not known.

The rearrangement joins TRBV6-5 to TRBJ2-1, with 10 bases aligning to TRBD1. This specimen was peripheral blood, taken on day 0 of AZD1222 vaccination. The TCR originated in an adult in good health. In nucleotides, the CDR3 is TGTGCCAGCAGTTGGACCGGGACAGGGGTCGGTGAGCAGTTCTTC. This gives the protein CASSWTGTGVGEQFF.